The following is a T cell receptor (beta chain) sequence with its context. Its antigen is not identified. The data originate from a study of T cell clonotyping in hematopoietic cell transplantation. Study-wide results and limits: Graft donor and pretransplant recipient Inverse Simpson Index values predicted broader posttransplant TCR diversity. At the given depth, recipient repertoires were over 97% de novo clonotypes.

The time point was: recipient sample about 28 days before transplant, after cytoreduction. This CDR3 is built from 15 residues. The V end lost 0 bases, the J end lost 7 bases, and 15 bases lay between the germline ends. Germline values: CDR1 MNHEY, CDR2 SVGAGI. Profiled with immunoSEQ multiplex PCR; TCRdb holds only in-frame clones, not every one. Here the sample spans about 80,000 clones, 90% to 96% being singletons. The gene calls are TRBV6-5 and TRBJ1-1; D uncertain. The source material was peripheral blood mononuclear cells, sampled before stem cell transplant. The clonotype originates from a woman in her 50s with acute myeloid leukemia. Some clones in this sample may be carry-over from other donors' samples. The CDR3 nucleotides are TGTGCCAGCAGTTACTCGGTCAATGGGGTCCTTGAAGCTTTCTTT. Amino acids: CASSYSVNGVLEAFF.